The clone carrying this TCR beta chain was counted a few times. Germline CDR1 SGHRS, CDR2 YFSETQ. The CDR3 is 15 amino acids. V was clipped by 3 bases and J by 0 bases, with 11 bases between them. This entry comes from a study of blood T cell repertoires in COVID-19. Sequencing used immunoSEQ multiplex PCR; TCRdb keeps in-frame clones, though not all of them. This sample has roughly 49,000 clones, with over 80% found just once. The TCR originated in a human donor in a cohort sampled during active COVID-19. Sequencing was carried out using peripheral blood. The V and J genes are TRBV5-1 and TRBJ2-3; no definite D call. The CDR3 sequence: CASSSSRVSTDTQYF. CDR3 bases: TGCGCCAGCAGCTCCTCTCGGGTCAGCACAGATACGCAGTATTTT.